Listed here are 17 T cell receptor beta chains from one sample, sequenced in a study of shared clonotypes between healthy human individuals. This table comes from immunoSEQ multiplex PCR, and its TCRdb copy is limited to in-frame clones, with some not included. The sample includes a few million clones, over 85% seen only once; the top ten take over 0.12%. The sample was naive CD4+ T cells sorted from blood. Subset specified: CD45RA+ positively selected. These receptors were taken from a man aged 18 to 30 in good health.

The chain has TRBV9 and TRBJ2-2, with TRBD2 identical over 7 bases. Germline loops: CDR1 SGDLS, CDR2 YYNGEE. CDR3 length: 19 residues. With V trimmed by 2 bases and J by 6 bases, 19 bases remained unmatched. DNA for the CDR3: TGTGCCAGCAGCGTTAGCAGGGACTCCCCAGGAGGGAGGGCCGGGGAGCTGTTTTTT. Its translation: CASSVSRDSPGGRAGELFF.

This rearrangement joins TRBV7-9 to TRBJ2-1; 12 bases are shared with TRBD2. CDR3 length equals 16 residues. From germline, CDR1 is SEHNR and CDR2 FQNEAQ (reference sequence). J gave up 8 bases and V 4 bases, and 9 bases lay outside the gene matches. This chain's CDR3 is CASSSLAGGNSDEQFF. CDR3 coding DNA: TGTGCCAGCAGCTCACTAGCGGGAGGAAACTCCGATGAGCAGTTCTTC.

The CDR3 DNA reads TGTGCCAGCAGCGTAGTGCATGGAAGCGGGGGATCAGATACGCAGTATTTT. It yields the protein CASSVVHGSGGSDTQYF. V is TRBV9 and J is TRBJ2-3; 8 bases map to TRBD2. CDR1 is SGDLS, CDR2 YYNGEE, per germline. V dropped 0 bases and J dropped 4; count of bases not matched to a gene: 10. CDR3 length equals 17 residues.

This chain links TRBV2 with TRBJ1-5, with 7 bases identical to TRBD1. Germline V gives CDR1 SNHLY, CDR2 FYNNEI. V lost 3 bases to trimming and J lost 2 bases; unmatched junction nucleotides: 4. CDR3 length: 15 residues. The CDR3 protein is CASSDSGGGNQPQHF. As DNA, the CDR3 is TGTGCCAGCAGTGACTCAGGGGGGGGCAATCAGCCCCAGCATTTT.

This chain uses TRBV4-3 with TRBJ2-1; 9 bases fit TRBD1. The germline V gene has CDR1 LGHNA and CDR2 YSLEER. V shed 3 bases and J 4 bases; nucleotides not matched to a gene: 10. The length of the CDR3 is 17 residues. The CDR3 sequence is CASSQSPGTGSYNEQFF. The CDR3 nucleotides read TGCGCCAGCAGCCAGTCTCCGGGGACAGGGTCATACAATGAGCAGTTCTTC.

This clone was detected once. The chain joins TRBV7-8 to TRBJ1-1, with D maybe TRBD1 (6 bases). V dropped 1 base and J dropped 6 bases, with 18 bases sitting between them. This CDR3 comprises 16 residues. Germline V gives CDR1 SGHVS, CDR2 FQNEAQ. The CDR3 DNA sequence: TGTGCCAGCAGCTTAGAGGGGGGGCCAGGCCTATCTGAAGCTTTCTTT. Amino acids: CASSLEGGPGLSEAFF.

The chain recombines TRBV19 with TRBJ1-4; 11 nucleotides align to TRBD1. With 4 bases clipped from V and 10 bases from J, the junction kept 11 bases outside the gene matches. This CDR3 has 16 residues. The germline CDR1 and CDR2 sequences are LNHDA and SQIVND (reference sequence). In nucleotides, the CDR3 is TGTGCCAGTAGTAGCCCCACCGGGACAGGGGGAGGAAAACTGTTTTTT. This translates into CASSSPTGTGGGKLFF.

V gene TRBV10-3 combines with J gene TRBJ1-2; a weak D match, TRBD1 (6 bases). Germline assignment: CDR1 ENHRY and CDR2 SYGVKD. This CDR3 is 12 amino acids long. Trimming removed 2 bases from V and 6 bases from J, with 7 bases in between. CDR3 DNA: TGTGCCATCAGTGAGACAGGGCATGGCTACACCTTC. Translated: CAISETGHGYTF.

This chain connects TRBV7-9 to TRBJ2-7, with 7 bases lining up with TRBD1. Germline V gives CDR1 SEHNR, CDR2 FQNEAQ (reference sequence). The length of the CDR3 is 13 residues. The trim removed 4 bases at V and 2 bases at J, leaving 2 bases unmatched. This CDR3 reads CASSWGQTYEQYF. Written as DNA, the CDR3 is TGTGCCAGCAGCTGGGGACAGACCTACGAGCAGTACTTC.

The gene calls are TRBV5-3 and TRBJ1-4, with a possible D match to TRBD1 (5 bases). TRBV5-3 counts as an open reading frame of uncertain function. The V end lost 4 bases, the J end lost 3 bases, and 10 bases lay between the germline ends. CDR3 length equals 14 residues. CDR3 sequence reads: CARSGRGANEKLFF. CDR3 sequence (DNA): TGTGCCAGAAGCGGAAGGGGTGCTAATGAAAAACTGTTTTTT.

The V call is TRBV5-1, the J call TRBJ1-1, with 10 bases that match TRBD1. The junction had 3 bases not matched to a gene; V was cut back by 1 base and J by 9 bases. Germline V lookup: CDR1 SGHRS, CDR2 YFSETQ. The CDR3 consists of 13 residues. CDR3 sequence: CASSLRTGGQAFF. CDR3 sequence (DNA): TGCGCCAGCAGCTTGAGGACAGGGGGTCAAGCTTTCTTT.

The rearrangement uses TRBV27 and TRBJ2-5; TRBD1 matches 7 bases. CDR3 size: 12 residues. Germline values: CDR1 MNHEY, CDR2 SMNVEV (reference sequence). The junction had 3 bases not matched to a gene; V was cut back by 9 bases and J by 2 bases. The DNA of the CDR3 is TGTGCCAGGCCGGGACAGCAAGAGACCCAGTACTTC. Residues: CARPGQQETQYF.

The V gene is TRBV5-4, the J gene TRBJ2-1; 11 nucleotides align to TRBD1. J was trimmed by 9 bases and V by 4 bases; bases with no gene match: 12. The CDR3 length is 16 residues. Germline lookup yields CDR1 SGHNT and CDR2 YYREEE (reference sequence). CDR3 protein: CASSSGQGQGAGEQFF. DNA of the CDR3: TGTGCCAGCAGCAGTGGGCAAGGACAGGGGGCGGGTGAGCAGTTCTTC.

The chain employs TRBV5-1 and TRBJ2-3, with 11 bases lining up with TRBD1. The CDR3 loop spans 16 amino acids. Germline values: CDR1 SGHRS, CDR2 YFSETQ. After removal of 6 bases from V and 5 bases from J, the junction contained 11 bases not matched to a gene. Written as DNA, the CDR3 is TGCGCCAGCACCCTACCCCGGACAGGGGGCGGAGATACGCAGTATTTT. This translates into CASTLPRTGGGDTQYF.

This clone was counted once. The chain joins TRBV5-4 to TRBJ2-7; maybe TRBD1 (6 bases). The CDR3 length is 14 residues. The germline V gene has CDR1 SGHNT and CDR2 YYREEE (reference sequence). V dropped 0 bases and J dropped 4 bases, with 11 bases sitting between them. For the CDR3, the DNA is TGTGCCAGCAGCTTGGGTGACAGGTGGTACGAGCAGTACTTC. Its protein is CASSLGDRWYEQYF.

This chain connects TRBV9 to TRBJ2-5; unclear D gene. The CDR3 extends over 15 amino acids. CDR1 is SGDLS and CDR2 is YYNGEE in the germline V gene. V gave up 0 bases and J gave up 2 bases, with 11 bases separating them. CDR3 protein: CASSVDPGGQETQYF. The CDR3 DNA reads as TGTGCCAGCAGCGTAGACCCAGGCGGTCAAGAGACCCAGTACTTC.

The gene calls are TRBV11-2 and TRBJ2-5; D is unclear. Trimming cost V 5 bases and J 0 bases, with 7 bases left between them. Germline CDR1 and CDR2: SGHAT and FQNNGV. The CDR3 runs to 13 residues. This chain's CDR3 is CASSPWDQETQYF. The CDR3 DNA reads as TGTGCCAGCAGCCCATGGGACCAAGAGACCCAGTACTTC.